In this sample, the clone carrying this T cell receptor (beta chain) turned up a few times. Its cognate antigen is unknown. This record belongs to a study of Tregs in tolerant kidney transplant recipients. Sequenced by immunoSEQ multiplex PCR; TCRdb stores in-frame clones only, minus some. The profile covers around 31,000 clones, with 82% appearing a single time and approximately 2.4% taken by the ten largest. The CDR3 runs to 16 residues. With V trimmed by 4 bases and J by 5 bases, 11 bases remained unmatched. CDR1 is SGDLS, CDR2 YYNGEE, per germline. The chain couples TRBV9 to TRBJ1-5, with 8 bases aligning to TRBD1. The specimen sequenced was Tregs from blood cultured with allogeneic cells. The TCR sequence derives from a human donor in good health. The CDR3 region is CASSFSGTGWDQPQHF. CDR3 sequence (DNA): TGTGCCAGCAGCTTCTCCGGGACAGGTTGGGATCAGCCCCAGCATTTT. Looking up the rest from reference TRBV9 and TRBJ1-5 gives the full variable domain: DSGVTQTPKHLITATGQRVTLRCSPRSGDLSVYWYQQSLDQGLQFLIQYYNGEERAKGNILERFSAQQFPDLHSELNLSSLELGDSALYFCASSFSGTGWDQPQHFGDGTRLSIL.